This TCR beta chain was found in a study of blood T cell repertoires in COVID-19. Turning to the study itself: The analysed material was cDNA or gDNA that came from T cells, B-cell-depleted T cells, or PBMCs.

This clone occurred once. Individuals drawn from 20 to 25 US areas were roughly 18 to 95 years old. Researchers sorted participants into cohorts using their self-reported clinical history. Before being deemed recovered, Cohort 3 donors had two negative PCRs, clearance, or symptom resolution. TCRdb keeps only in-frame clones here, not all; method: immunoSEQ multiplex PCR. The profile covers about 380,000 clones, with 80% to 90% appearing a single time and 1.3% taken by the ten largest. Germline trimming cut 7 bases from V and 10 bases from J; bases unmatched to any gene: 1. The CDR3 has 12 amino acids.

V and J are TRBV12-3 or TRBV12-4 and TRBJ1-6, with 10 nucleotides matching TRBD1. Specimen: PBMCs or T cells enriched from blood (not recorded which). The sequence was obtained from a man aged 25-40 years who had recovered from COVID-19. This chain's CDR3 is CASMGQGSPLHF. CDR3 nucleotides: TGTGCCAGCATGGGACAGGGGTCACCCCTCCACTTT.